The T cell receptor (beta chain) described here comes from a study of blood T cell repertoires in COVID-19. Overall study context: There were acute and convalescent COVID-19 samples, and they came from the United States, Italy and Spain.

The CDR3 spans 16 residues. The germline CDR1 and CDR2 sequences are SNHLY and FYNNEI. V was pared by 7 bases and J by 1 base, with 8 bases of the junction left unmatched. This clone was recorded once. Clones were read by immunoSEQ multiplex PCR, and TCRdb kept only the in-frame ones, dropping some. This sample has about 120,000 clones, with 80% found just once. The origin of this receptor is a man between 65 and 85 years old with acute or convalescent COVID-19. The chain carries TRBV2 and TRBJ1-2; TRBD1 matches 11 bases. The sequenced material came from peripheral blood. The CDR3 nucleotides are TGTGCCAGCATTCCGGACAGGGGGCGAGGTAACTATGGCTACACCTTC. This sequence encodes CASIPDRGRGNYGYTF.